This TCR beta chain stems from a study of cytomegalovirus exposure and HLA in healthy donors. A multiplex PCR was run with 60 Vbeta primers and 13 Jbeta primers. The protocol was immunoSEQ multiplex PCR, while the TCRdb copy is restricted to in-frame clones and leaves out a portion. This sample carries around 120,000 clones, about 85% of them seen once, and the ten largest clones take 1.5% to 2%. Germline CDR1 SGHTA, CDR2 FQGNSA. The CDR3 has 16 amino acids. Losses at the gene ends were 5 bases for V and 7 bases for J; bases not matched to a gene: 8. The V and J genes are TRBV7-2 and TRBJ2-2; 12 bases agree with TRBD2. This sequence was found in a boy younger than 18 in good health and CMV-seronegative. Sequenced material: PBMCs. CDR3 nucleotide sequence: TGTGCCAGCAGCCATCTAGCGGGGGGGCCGGACGGGGAGCTGTTTTTT. As protein: CASSHLAGGPDGELFF. Looking up the rest from reference TRBV7-2 and TRBJ2-2 gives the full variable domain: GAGVSQSPSNKVTEKGKDVELRCDPISGHTALYWYRQSLGQGLEFLIYFQGNSAPDKSGLPSDRFSAERTGGSVSTLTIQRTQQEDSAVYLCASSHLAGGPDGELFFGEGSRLTVL.